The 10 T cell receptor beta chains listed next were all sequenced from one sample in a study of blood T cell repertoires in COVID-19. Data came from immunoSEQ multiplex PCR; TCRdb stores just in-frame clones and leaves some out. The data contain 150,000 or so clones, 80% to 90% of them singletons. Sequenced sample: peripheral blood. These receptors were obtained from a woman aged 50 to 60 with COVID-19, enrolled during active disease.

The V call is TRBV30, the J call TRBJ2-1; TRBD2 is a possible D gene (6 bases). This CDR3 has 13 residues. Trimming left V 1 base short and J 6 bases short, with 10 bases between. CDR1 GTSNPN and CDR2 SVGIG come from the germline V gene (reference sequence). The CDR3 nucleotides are TGTGCCTGGAGTGAAGCGGGCCTCAATGAGCAGTTCTTC. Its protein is CAWSEAGLNEQFF.

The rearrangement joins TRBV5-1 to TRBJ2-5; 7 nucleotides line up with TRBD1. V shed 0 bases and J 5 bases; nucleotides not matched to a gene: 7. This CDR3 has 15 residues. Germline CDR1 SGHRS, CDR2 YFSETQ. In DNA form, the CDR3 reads TGCGCCAGCAGCTTGGGACAGGGCCCCATCGAGACCCAGTACTTC. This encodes CASSLGQGPIETQYF.

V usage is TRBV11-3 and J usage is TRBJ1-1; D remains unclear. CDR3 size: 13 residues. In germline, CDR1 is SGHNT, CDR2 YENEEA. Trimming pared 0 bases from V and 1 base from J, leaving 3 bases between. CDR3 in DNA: TGTGCCAGCAGCTTAGACAGGAACACTGAAGCTTTCTTT. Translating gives CASSLDRNTEAFF.

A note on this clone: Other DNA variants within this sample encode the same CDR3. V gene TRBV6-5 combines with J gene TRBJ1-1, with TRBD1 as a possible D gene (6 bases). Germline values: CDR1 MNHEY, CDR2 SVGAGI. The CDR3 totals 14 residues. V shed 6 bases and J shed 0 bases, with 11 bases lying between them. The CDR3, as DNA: TGTGCCAGCAGCTCAGGGGCGATGAACACTGAAGCTTTCTTT. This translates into CASSSGAMNTEAFF.

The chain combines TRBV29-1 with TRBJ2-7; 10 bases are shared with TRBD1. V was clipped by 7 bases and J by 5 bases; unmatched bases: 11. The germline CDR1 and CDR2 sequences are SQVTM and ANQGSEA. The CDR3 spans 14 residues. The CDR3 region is CSGLPGTGVNEQYF. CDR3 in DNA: TGCAGCGGGCTTCCGGGGACAGGGGTGAACGAGCAGTACTTC.

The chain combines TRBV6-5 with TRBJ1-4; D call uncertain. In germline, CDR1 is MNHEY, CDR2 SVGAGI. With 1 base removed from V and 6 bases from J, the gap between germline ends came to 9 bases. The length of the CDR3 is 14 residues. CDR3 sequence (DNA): TGTGCCAGCAGTTACTACTCATCGGATGAAAAACTGTTTTTT. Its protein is CASSYYSSDEKLFF.

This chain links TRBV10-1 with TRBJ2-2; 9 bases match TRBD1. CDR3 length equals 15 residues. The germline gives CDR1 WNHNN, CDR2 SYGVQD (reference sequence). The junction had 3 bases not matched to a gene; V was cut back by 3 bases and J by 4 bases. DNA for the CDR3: TGCGCCAGCAGTGACCAGACAGGGGGCACCGGGGAGCTGTTTTTT. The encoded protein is CASSDQTGGTGELFF.

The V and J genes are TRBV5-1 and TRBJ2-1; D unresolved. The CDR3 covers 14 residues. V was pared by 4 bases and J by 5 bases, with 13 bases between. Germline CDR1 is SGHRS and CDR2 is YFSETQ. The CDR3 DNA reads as TGCGCCAGCAGCCCGGCCGTTGGAGACAATGAGCAGTTCTTC. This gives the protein CASSPAVGDNEQFF.

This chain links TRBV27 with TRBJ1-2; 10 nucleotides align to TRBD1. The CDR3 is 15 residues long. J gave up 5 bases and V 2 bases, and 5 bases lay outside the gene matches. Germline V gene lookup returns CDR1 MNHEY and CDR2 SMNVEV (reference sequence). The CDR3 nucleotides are TGTGCCAGCAGTTTAAGGGGACAGGGGAATTATGGCTACACCTTC. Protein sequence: CASSLRGQGNYGYTF.

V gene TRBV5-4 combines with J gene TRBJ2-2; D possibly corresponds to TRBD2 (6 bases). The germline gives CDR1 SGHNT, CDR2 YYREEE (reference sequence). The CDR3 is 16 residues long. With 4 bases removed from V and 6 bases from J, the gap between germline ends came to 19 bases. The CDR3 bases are TGTGCCAGCAGCGTGGGGGGTCAGGGAGGCGCCGGGGAGCTGTTTTTT. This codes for CASSVGGQGGAGELFF.